This TCR beta chain is drawn from a study of blood T cell repertoires in COVID-19. TCRdb's table, derived via immunoSEQ multiplex PCR, lists solely in-frame clones and lacks some. Among 45,000 to 65,000 clones listed, about 80% were seen once. Germline values: CDR1 MNHNY, CDR2 SVGAGI (reference sequence). The CDR3 has 16 amino acids. Trimming removed 0 bases from V and 5 bases from J, with 17 bases in between. This receptor was identified in a man between 70 and 80 years old with active COVID-19. V is TRBV6-6 and J is TRBJ2-7; D perhaps matches TRBD2 (5 bases). Sequencing used peripheral blood. The CDR3 loop reads CASSYSTVPGNHEQYF. Written as DNA, the CDR3 is TGTGCCAGCAGTTACTCGACTGTACCGGGAAACCACGAGCAGTACTTC.